This T cell receptor beta chain was profiled in a study of T-cell reconstitution after alpha-beta-depleted transplantation in children. Ten or more counts support this clonotype. Germline CDR1 is MDHEN and CDR2 is SYDVKM. J lost 4 bases, V lost 6 bases, and 6 bases had no gene match. The CDR3 runs 14 residues. The TCRbeta library incorporated unique molecular identifiers. TCRdb reanalysed the PCR reads using MiXCR and keeps one entry per CDR3 protein. The table lists about 160,000 distinct CDR3 sequences, 11% of them singletons. The chain recombines TRBV28 with TRBJ2-7; the match to TRBD1 covers 10 bases. The TCR was taken from a boy between 2 and 15 years old with acute myeloid leukemia, due to receive a stem cell transplant. The sample here was PBMCs, taken before TCRalphabeta/CD19-depleted stem cell transplant. CDR3 nucleotides: TGTGCCAGCAGACCCGACAGGGGGCTATACGAGCAGTACTTC. Translation: CASRPDRGLYEQYF. The full variable domain, completed using reference TRBV28 and TRBJ2-7, is DVKVTQSSRYLVKRTGEKVFLECVQDMDHENMFWYRQDPGLGLRLIYFSYDVKMKEKGDIPEGYSVSREKKERFSLILESASTNQTSMYLCASRPDRGLYEQYFGPGTRLTVT.